This T cell receptor beta chain was identified in a study of T cell changes during pregnancy in multiple sclerosis. Assay: immunoSEQ multiplex PCR; the TCRdb copy retains only in-frame clones and omits some. The table includes 65,000 to 75,000 clones, 90% to 95% detected once. V shed 6 bases and J shed 6 bases, with 11 bases lying between them. This CDR3 has 12 residues. Per the germline V gene, CDR1 is SEHNR and CDR2 is FQNEAQ (reference sequence). The chain employs TRBV7-9 and TRBJ1-2; no clear D gene. The receptor was isolated from a female donor with multiple sclerosis, enrolled in a pregnancy study. The source material was peripheral blood, sampled in the second trimester of pregnancy. Here the CDR3 reads CASRPSENGYTF. CDR3 coding DNA: TGTGCCAGCAGACCCAGCGAGAATGGCTACACCTTC. The full variable domain, its missing parts supplied by reference TRBV7-9 and TRBJ1-2, is DTGVSQNPRHKITKRGQNVTFRCDPISEHNRLYWYRQTLGQGPEFLTYFQNEAQLEKSRLLSDRFSAERPKGSFSTLEIQRTEQGDSAMYLCASRPSENGYTFGSGTRLTVV.